This TCR beta chain comes out of a study of blood T cell repertoires in COVID-19. Overall study context: Collection of acute and convalescent COVID-19 samples took place in the United States, Italy and Spain. T cells, B-cell-depleted T cells, or PBMCs provided the cDNA or gDNA that served as material.

The authors' processing: Amplification from reference gene primers served as the basis for estimated nucleated cell counts. Method: immunoSEQ multiplex PCR; TCRdb's copy keeps in-frame clones and lacks some. V, J and clone size were drawn from that table, and D and trimming were deduced from the DNA. Of approximately 450,000 clones in the sample, about 90% are singletons; the top ten hold 1.5% to 2%. This study enrolled people aged 18 to 89 from around 25 US geographic areas. The sequence was obtained from a woman younger than 35 with acute COVID-19. The sequencing sample was made of PBMCs or T cells enriched from blood (not recorded which).

The CDR3 nucleotides read TGTGCCAGCAGCGTAGTGGCGGGGCGGACAGATACGCAGTATTTT. As protein: CASSVVAGRTDTQYF. V is TRBV9 and J is TRBJ2-3; D might be TRBD2 (6 bases). V shed 0 bases and J shed 3 bases, with 11 bases lying between them. Germline CDR1 and CDR2: SGDLS and YYNGEE. The CDR3 spans 15 residues.